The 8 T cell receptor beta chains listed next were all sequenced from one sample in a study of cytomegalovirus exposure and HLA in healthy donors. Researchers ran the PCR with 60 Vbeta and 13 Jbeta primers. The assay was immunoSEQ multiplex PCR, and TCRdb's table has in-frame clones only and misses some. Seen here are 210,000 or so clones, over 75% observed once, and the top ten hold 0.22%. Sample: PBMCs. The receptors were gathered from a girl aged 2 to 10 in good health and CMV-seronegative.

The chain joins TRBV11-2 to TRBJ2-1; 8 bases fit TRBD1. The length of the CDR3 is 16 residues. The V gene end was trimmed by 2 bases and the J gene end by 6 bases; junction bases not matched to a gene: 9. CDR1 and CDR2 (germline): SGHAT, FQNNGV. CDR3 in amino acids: CASSLIRQGAINEQFF. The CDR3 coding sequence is TGTGCCAGCAGCTTAATTAGGCAGGGGGCTATCAATGAGCAGTTCTTC.

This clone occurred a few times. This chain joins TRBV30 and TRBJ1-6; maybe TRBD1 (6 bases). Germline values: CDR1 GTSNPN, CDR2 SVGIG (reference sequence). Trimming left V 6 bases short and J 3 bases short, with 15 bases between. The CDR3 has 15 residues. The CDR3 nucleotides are TGTGCCTGCCCTTCGGGGGGCTACTATAATTCACCCCTCCACTTT. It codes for CACPSGGYYNSPLHF.

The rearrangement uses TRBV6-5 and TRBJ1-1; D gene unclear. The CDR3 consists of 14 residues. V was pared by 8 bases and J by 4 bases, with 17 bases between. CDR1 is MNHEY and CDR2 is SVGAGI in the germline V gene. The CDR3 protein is CASGLRHKLTEAFF. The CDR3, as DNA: TGTGCCAGCGGCCTAAGACACAAACTCACTGAAGCTTTCTTT.

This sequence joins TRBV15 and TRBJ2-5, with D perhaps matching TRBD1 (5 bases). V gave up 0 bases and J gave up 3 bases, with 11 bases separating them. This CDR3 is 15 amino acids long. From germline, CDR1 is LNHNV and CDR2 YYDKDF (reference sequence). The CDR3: CATSRDRAGKETQYF. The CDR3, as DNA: TGTGCCACCAGCAGAGATCGGGCAGGGAAAGAGACCCAGTACTTC.

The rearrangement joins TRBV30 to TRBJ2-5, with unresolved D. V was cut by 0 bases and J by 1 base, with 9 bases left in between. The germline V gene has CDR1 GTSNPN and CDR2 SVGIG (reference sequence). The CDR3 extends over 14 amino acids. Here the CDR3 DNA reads TGTGCCTGGAGTGTAGGAGCTTCCCAAGAGACCCAGTACTTC. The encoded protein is CAWSVGASQETQYF.

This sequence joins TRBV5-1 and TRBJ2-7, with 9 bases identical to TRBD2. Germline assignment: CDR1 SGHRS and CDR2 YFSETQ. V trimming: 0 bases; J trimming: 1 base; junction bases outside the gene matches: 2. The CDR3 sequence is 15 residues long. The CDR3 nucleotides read TGCGCCAGCAGCTTGGTACTAGCGGGTTCCTACGAGCAGTACTTC. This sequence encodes CASSLVLAGSYEQYF.

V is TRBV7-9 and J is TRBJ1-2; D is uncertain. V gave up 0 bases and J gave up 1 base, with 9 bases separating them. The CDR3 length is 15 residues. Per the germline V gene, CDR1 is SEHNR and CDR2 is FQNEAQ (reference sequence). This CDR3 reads CASSLAIDSNYGYTF. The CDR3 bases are TGTGCCAGCAGCTTAGCTATAGATAGTAACTATGGCTACACCTTC.

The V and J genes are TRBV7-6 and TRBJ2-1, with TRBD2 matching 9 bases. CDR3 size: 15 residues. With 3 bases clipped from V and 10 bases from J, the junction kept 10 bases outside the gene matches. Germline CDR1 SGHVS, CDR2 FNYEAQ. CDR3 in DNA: TGTGCCAGCAGCTTGGGACTAGCAATATCTGGCGAGCAGTTCTTC. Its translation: CASSLGLAISGEQFF.